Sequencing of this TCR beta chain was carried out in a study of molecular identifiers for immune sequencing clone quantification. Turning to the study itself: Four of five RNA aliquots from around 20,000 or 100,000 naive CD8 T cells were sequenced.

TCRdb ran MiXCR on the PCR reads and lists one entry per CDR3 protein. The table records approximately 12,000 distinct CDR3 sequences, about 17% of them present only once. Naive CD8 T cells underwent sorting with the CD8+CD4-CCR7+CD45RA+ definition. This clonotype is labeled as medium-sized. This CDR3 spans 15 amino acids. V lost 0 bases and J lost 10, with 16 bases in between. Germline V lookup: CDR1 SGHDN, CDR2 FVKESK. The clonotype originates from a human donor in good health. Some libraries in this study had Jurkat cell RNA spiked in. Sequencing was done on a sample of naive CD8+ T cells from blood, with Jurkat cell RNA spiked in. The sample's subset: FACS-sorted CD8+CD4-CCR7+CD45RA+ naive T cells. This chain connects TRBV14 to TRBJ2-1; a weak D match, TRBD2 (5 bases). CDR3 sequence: CASSQEGSVFKEQFF. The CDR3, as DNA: TGTGCCAGCAGCCAAGAAGGTAGCGTTTTTAAGGAGCAGTTCTTC.